This is a list of T cell receptor beta chains from one sample in a study of blood T cell repertoires in COVID-19. Here immunoSEQ multiplex PCR was the method, and the copy in TCRdb shows in-frame clones only, minus some. There are approximately 280,000 clones in the sample; roughly 86% occur only once, and approximately 2.6% lies in the top ten. The sample was PBMCs or T cells enriched from blood (not recorded which). These receptors were obtained from a woman between 18 and 29 years old who had recovered from COVID-19. CDR3s include the opening cysteine and the closing phenylalanine or tryptophan. The D gene is left open where the match is weak. A row's size may be missing; if present it is once, few, many or a size class.

TRBJ2-7,NA,14,NA,TRBV28,CASSLIVRGYEQYF,TGTGCCAGCAGTTTAATCGTCCGGGGTTACGAGCAGTACTTC
TRBJ2-7,NA,15,NA,TRBV13,CASSFSGVESYEQYF,TGTGCCAGCAGCTTTTCGGGGGTAGAGTCCTACGAGCAGTACTTC
TRBJ2-2,NA,13,TRBD2,TRBV12-3/TRBV12-4,CASFRGGPGELFF,TGTGCCAGCTTTCGGGGGGGGCCCGGGGAGCTGTTTTTT
TRBJ1-5,NA,12,NA,TRBV15,CATSRANQPQHF,TGTGCCACCAGCAGAGCGAATCAGCCCCAGCATTTT
TRBJ1-1,NA,14,NA,TRBV7-2,CASSLRGWDTEAFF,TGTGCCAGCAGCTTAAGGGGGTGGGACACTGAAGCTTTCTTT
TRBJ2-1,NA,17,TRBD2,TRBV6-2/TRBV6-3,CASSYGAGISPYNEQFF,TGTGCCAGCAGTTACGGAGCGGGAATCTCCCCCTACAATGAGCAGTTCTTC
TRBJ2-5,NA,16,TRBD2,TRBV29-1,CSVEGGGLAGEETQYF,TGCAGCGTTGAAGGGGGAGGACTAGCGGGAGAGGAGACCCAGTACTTC
TRBJ2-3,NA,15,TRBD2,TRBV28,CASSFGLAGPDTQYF,TGTGCCAGCAGTTTTGGACTAGCGGGGCCCGATACGCAGTATTTT
TRBJ1-5,NA,15,TRBD1,TRBV19,CASSNRDSSNQPQHF,TGTGCCAGTAGTAACCGGGACAGCAGCAATCAGCCCCAGCATTTT
TRBJ1-1,NA,15,NA,TRBV7-6,CASSLGQAINTEAFF,TGTGCCAGCAGCTTAGGTCAGGCCATTAACACTGAAGCTTTCTTT
TRBJ1-2,NA,15,TRBD1,TRBV5-1,CASSLDSGQGVGYTF,TGCGCCAGCAGCTTGGATTCTGGACAGGGTGTAGGCTACACCTTC
TRBJ2-6,NA,14,NA,TRBV24-1,CATSDAGGANVLTF,TGTGCCACCAGTGACGCCGGTGGGGCCAACGTCCTGACTTTC
TRBJ2-7,NA,16,NA,TRBV2,CASSEVIDGANYEQYF,TGTGCCAGCAGTGAGGTAATAGACGGAGCTAACTACGAGCAGTACTTC
TRBJ1-1,NA,14,NA,TRBV19,CASMTYPLNTEAFF,TGTGCCAGTATGACTTATCCGCTGAACACTGAAGCTTTCTTT
TRBJ2-1,NA,15,TRBD2,TRBV7-9,CASSYRLARYNEQFF,TGTGCCAGCAGCTACCGACTAGCGCGTTACAATGAGCAGTTCTTC
TRBJ2-5,NA,14,NA,TRBV19,CASSQSGTAGTQYF,TGTGCCAGTAGTCAGAGCGGAACGGCTGGGACCCAGTACTTC
TRBJ1-3,once,16,TRBD1,TRBV6-6,CASSYSAQGAGNTIYF,TGTGCCAGCAGTTACTCAGCGCAGGGGGCTGGAAACACCATATATTTT
TRBJ2-1,NA,20,TRBD2,TRBV11-3,CASSLGSWLAGLRTYNEQFF,TGTGCCAGCAGCTTAGGCAGCTGGCTAGCGGGGTTAAGGACCTACAATGAGCAGTTCTTC
TRBJ1-2,NA,13,NA,TRBV14,CASSPFEGEGYTF,TGTGCCAGCAGCCCGTTCGAGGGGGAAGGCTACACCTTC
TRBJ2-5,NA,17,TRBD2,TRBV2,CASRASRRAAGEETQYF,TGTGCCAGCAGGGCCTCACGGCGGGCAGCGGGAGAAGAGACCCAGTACTTC
TRBJ1-6,NA,14,NA,TRBV21-1,CASSDRTGKSPLHF,TGTGCCAGCAGCGATCGGACAGGTAAATCACCCCTCCACTTT
TRBJ2-5,NA,15,TRBD1,TRBV2,CASSRNRGRGETQYF,TGTGCCAGCAGTAGGAACAGGGGAAGAGGGGAGACCCAGTACTTC